This T cell receptor (beta chain) was sequenced during a study of blood T cells in healthy people across ages. Germline V gives CDR1 SGDLS, CDR2 YYNGEE. The CDR3 is 14 amino acids. With 0 bases removed from V and 1 base from J, the gap between germline ends came to 6 bases. With a J-beta primer mix and a sample-barcoded 5' primer, a second PCR ran about 7 to 12 cycles. Paired-end reads containing CDR3 totaled no fewer than 2.5 million for each sample. TCRdb processed the 5' RACE reads anew with MiXCR; each CDR3 protein has one entry. The sample lists 1,500,000 or so distinct CDR3 sequences, 35% to 45% occurring once. Study-wide results and limits: The lack of PBMC sorting stopped any conclusive naive versus antigen-experienced comparison.

For this clonotype: What it binds is not known.

This clonotype originated in a woman aged 18-29 years in good health. J is TRBJ2-3 and V is TRBV9; D gene unclear. Material: blood. CDR3 nucleotide sequence: TGTGCCAGCAGCGTAGAACTGGGCACAGATACGCAGTATTTT. Amino acid sequence: CASSVELGTDTQYF.